These 2 T cell receptor beta chains came from one sample sequenced in a study of metastatic and nonmetastatic thyroid tumors. All patients reached thyroid surgery having received no treatment beforehand. With MiXCR, TCRdb called clones anew from the PCR reads. This table has 20,000 to 25,000 clones, just over 14% appearing once. What was sequenced was tumor tissue. These receptors were collected from a female donor with papillary thyroid cancer or a benign thyroid nodule (not recorded which). Some clones in this sample may be carry-over from other donors' samples.

This clone was counted ten times or more. CDR3 amino acids: CASFNVRGQGAHEQFF. The DNA for the CDR3 is TGTGCCAGTTTTAATGTTCGAGGACAGGGGGCCCATGAGCAGTTCTTC. V usage is TRBV19 and J usage is TRBJ2-1; 11 nucleotides line up with TRBD1. There are 16 residues in the CDR3. Germline-derived CDR1 and CDR2 are LNHDA and SQIVND (reference sequence). Trimming took 8 bases from V and 8 from J; bases not matched to a gene: 14.

The V call is TRBV10-3, the J call TRBJ1-6; D not certain. The V gene's germline CDR1 is ENHRY and CDR2 SYGVKD. CDR3 length equals 15 residues. Trimming stripped 0 bases from V and 8 bases from J, with 11 bases between. CDR3 residues: CAISESAVQDSPLHF. As DNA, the CDR3 is TGTGCCATCAGTGAGTCAGCTGTCCAGGATTCACCCCTCCACTTT.